Listed below are T cell receptor beta chains from one sample, sequenced in a study of T cell clones after liver transplantation. Produced via immunoSEQ multiplex PCR; TCRdb's table is partial and in-frame only. The sample holds around 35,000 clones; just under 95% are singletons and the top ten take more than 25%. Here the sequenced sample was CD8+ T cells from blood, taken 12 months after liver transplant. These receptors were taken from a human patient who received a liver transplant. Some T cells may possibly be graft donor cells. Each CDR3 is given with its conserved first and last residue. D genes are given only for firm matches. Some rows have no size entry. The others give once, few or many, or a class for an expanded clone.

size: NA
V: TRBV27
J: TRBJ2-1
D: TRBD1
DNA: TGTGCCATCGGACAGGGGGCTTTCAATGAGCAGTTCTTC
CDR3: CAIGQGAFNEQFF

size: NA
V: TRBV4-1
J: TRBJ2-7
D: TRBD2
DNA: TGCGCCAGCAGCCAAGCACTAGCGGATTACGAGCAGTACTTC
CDR3: CASSQALADYEQYF

size: NA
V: TRBV19
J: TRBJ2-1
D: TRBD2
DNA: TGTGCCAGTAGTAATCCGGCCGGGACTAGCGGGAGAGGATGTGAGCAGTTCTTC
CDR3: CASSNPAGTSGRGCEQFF

size: NA
V: TRBV19
J: TRBJ2-7
D: NA
DNA: TGTGCCAGTAGTTGGGCTGAAAACTCCTACGAGCAGTACTTC
CDR3: CASSWAENSYEQYF

size: few
V: TRBV5-6
J: TRBJ2-7
D: NA
DNA: TGTGCCAGCAGCTTGTACGTAAGCTCCTACGAGCAGTACTTC
CDR3: CASSLYVSSYEQYF

size: NA
V: TRBV10-3
J: TRBJ2-7
D: TRBD2
DNA: TGTGCCACCCTCCCTGTAGCGGGAGGGAGATACGAGCAGTACTTC
CDR3: CATLPVAGGRYEQYF

size: NA
V: TRBV4-2
J: TRBJ2-7
D: TRBD2
DNA: TGTGCCAGCAGCCAAGATGAACTAGCGGGAGAAAACGAGCAGTACTTC
CDR3: CASSQDELAGENEQYF

size: NA
V: TRBV5-4
J: TRBJ2-5
D: NA
DNA: TGTGCCAGCAGCGCATTGACAGAACAAGAGACCCAGTACTTC
CDR3: CASSALTEQETQYF

size: NA
V: TRBV15
J: TRBJ2-7
D: TRBD1
DNA: TGTGCCACCAGCATTCTGCAGGGGGCCTACGAGCAGTACTTC
CDR3: CATSILQGAYEQYF

size: NA
V: TRBV27
J: TRBJ2-7
D: NA
DNA: TGTGCCAGCAGTTCCCCCAGGGGAAGGACCTACGAGCAGTACTTC
CDR3: CASSSPRGRTYEQYF

size: NA
V: TRBV2
J: TRBJ2-5
D: TRBD2
DNA: TGTGCCAGCAGTGGACTAGCGGGGGATATGGGGACCCAGTACTTC
CDR3: CASSGLAGDMGTQYF

size: NA
V: TRBV28
J: TRBJ1-3
D: NA
DNA: TGTGCCAGCAGTTTAATGGGAATCTCTGGAAACACCATATATTTT
CDR3: CASSLMGISGNTIYF

size: NA
V: TRBV6-5
J: TRBJ2-7
D: NA
DNA: TGTGCCAGCAGTTACACACAGGGTTCCTACGAGCAGTACTTC
CDR3: CASSYTQGSYEQYF

size: NA
V: TRBV11-2
J: TRBJ2-7
D: NA
DNA: TGTGCCAGCAGCTTAGATCGAGACGAGCAGTACTTC
CDR3: CASSLDRDEQYF

size: NA
V: TRBV29-1
J: TRBJ1-1
D: NA
DNA: TGCAGCGTTGGGAGACTGAACACTGAAGCTTTCTTT
CDR3: CSVGRLNTEAFF

size: NA
V: TRBV12-5
J: TRBJ2-1
D: NA
DNA: TGTGCTAGTGGCCTTAGCGGAAATGAGCAGTTCTTC
CDR3: CASGLSGNEQFF

size: NA
V: TRBV7-8
J: TRBJ1-4
D: NA
DNA: TGTGCCAGCAGCTTCGACCGCCGAAAACTGTTTTTT
CDR3: CASSFDRRKLFF

size: NA
V: TRBV19
J: TRBJ2-5
D: NA
DNA: TGTGCCAGTAGTATAGGCATGGGGGGCTGGGAGACCCAGTACTTC
CDR3: CASSIGMGGWETQYF

size: NA
V: TRBV4-2
J: TRBJ2-6
D: TRBD1
DNA: TGTGCCAGCAGCCAAGACGGACAGGGCCGGACCAACGTCCTGACTTTC
CDR3: CASSQDGQGRTNVLTF

size: NA
V: TRBV19
J: TRBJ2-7
D: TRBD1
DNA: TGTGCCAGTAGAGAAAGGGACAGCGCCTACGAGCAGTACTTC
CDR3: CASRERDSAYEQYF

size: NA
V: TRBV5-6
J: TRBJ1-5
D: NA
DNA: TGTGCCAGCAGAAGATACCTGACGGGGGATAGCGAGCCCCAGCATTTT
CDR3: CASRRYLTGDSEPQHF

size: NA
V: TRBV11-3
J: TRBJ2-1
D: TRBD2
DNA: TGTGCCAGCAGCCCAGGGGCTAGCGGGAGTTATGAGCAGTTCTTC
CDR3: CASSPGASGSYEQFF

size: NA
V: TRBV6-1
J: TRBJ1-2
D: NA
DNA: TGTGCCAGCAGTCCCGGGGCATCTAACTATGGCTACACCTTC
CDR3: CASSPGASNYGYTF

size: NA
V: TRBV4-1
J: TRBJ2-1
D: NA
DNA: TGCGCCAGCAGCCAATATTATGAGCAGTTCTTC
CDR3: CASSQYYEQFF

size: NA
V: TRBV27
J: TRBJ2-2
D: NA
DNA: TGTGCCAGCAGTTTATGGGGGTTTTCGAACACCGGGGAGCTGTTTTTT
CDR3: CASSLWGFSNTGELFF

size: NA
V: TRBV10-3
J: TRBJ1-1
D: NA
DNA: TGTGCCATCAGTCTTCACGAAGCGGACACTGAAGCTTTCTTT
CDR3: CAISLHEADTEAFF

size: NA
V: TRBV7-3
J: TRBJ2-7
D: NA
DNA: TGTGCCAGCAGCTCCCTGGGGGGACCGGAGCCTCCCTACGAGCAGTACTTC
CDR3: CASSSLGGPEPPYEQYF

size: NA
V: TRBV11-2
J: TRBJ1-4
D: TRBD1
DNA: TGTGCCAGCAGCTTTCTAAAGGGACAGGATGAAAAACTGTTTTTT
CDR3: CASSFLKGQDEKLFF

size: NA
V: TRBV5-4
J: TRBJ1-5
D: NA
DNA: TGTGCCAGCAGCATCGGGGGGCTGAATCAGCCCCAGCATTTT
CDR3: CASSIGGLNQPQHF

size: NA
V: TRBV11-2
J: TRBJ2-2
D: TRBD1
DNA: TGTGCCAGCAGCTTAGGGGGACAGCCGGAGCTGTTTTTT
CDR3: CASSLGGQPELFF

size: NA
V: TRBV27
J: TRBJ2-7
D: NA
DNA: TGTGCCAGCAGTTTAGGGTCGGGATCCCCCTACGAGCAGTACTTC
CDR3: CASSLGSGSPYEQYF

size: NA
V: TRBV7-3
J: TRBJ2-7
D: NA
DNA: TGTGCCAGCAGCTTAACAGTTGACCGACCAAAAGAAAAGTCCTACGAGCAGTACTTC
CDR3: CASSLTVDRPKEKSYEQYF

size: NA
V: TRBV11-3
J: TRBJ2-7
D: TRBD2
DNA: TGTGCCAGCAGCGACCCGGGACTAGCGGTTTACGAGCAGTACTTC
CDR3: CASSDPGLAVYEQYF